Shown below are 8 T cell receptor beta chains from a single sample sequenced in a study of blood T cell repertoires in COVID-19. The assay was immunoSEQ multiplex PCR, and TCRdb's table has in-frame clones only and misses some. The table lists roughly 400,000 clones, approximately 91% of them singletons. Sequenced: PBMCs or T cells enriched from blood (not recorded which). Receptors were obtained from a woman aged 18 to 35 who had been exposed to COVID-19.

The J gene is TRBJ1-3, the V gene TRBV5-8; 9 nucleotides agree with TRBD1. The V gene's germline CDR1 is SGHTS and CDR2 YDEGEE. The J segment lost 4 bases and the V segment lost 4 bases, leaving 3 bases of the junction unmatched. This CDR3 has 14 residues. CDR3 sequence reads: CASSADRGGNTIYF. In nucleotides, the CDR3 is TGTGCCAGCAGCGCGGACAGGGGAGGAAACACCATATATTTT.

CDR3: CASSPQREYPYEQYF. In DNA, the CDR3 is TGTGCCAGCAGCCCCCAGCGGGAGTACCCCTACGAGCAGTACTTC. The genes are TRBV4-2 and TRBJ2-7; 8 bases are a match to TRBD2. J was trimmed by 2 bases and V by 4 bases; bases with no gene match: 7. Per germline, CDR1 LGHNA and CDR2 YNFKEQ. CDR3 length: 15 residues.

The rearrangement uses TRBV28 and TRBJ1-1; D may be TRBD1 (5 bases). Deletions cut 5 bases from V and 1 base from J, with 14 bases between. The CDR3 runs 15 residues. CDR1 and CDR2 from the germline V gene are MDHEN and SYDVKM. CDR3 nucleotide sequence: TGTGCCAGCAGTCCGGGGGACCCCAGGAACACTGAAGCTTTCTTT. This sequence encodes CASSPGDPRNTEAFF.

This clone was recorded once. This chain joins TRBV28 and TRBJ1-1, with D unresolved. The CDR3 runs to 12 residues. Germline CDR1 is MDHEN and CDR2 is SYDVKM. V gave up 5 bases and J gave up 10 bases, with 14 bases separating them. The CDR3 sequence: CASSPPGSAAFF. DNA for the CDR3: TGTGCCAGCAGTCCACCCGGGTCCGCAGCTTTCTTT.

The V and J genes are TRBV28 and TRBJ2-1; 12 bases fit TRBD2. V trimming: 7 bases; J trimming: 6 bases; junction bases outside the gene matches: 13. CDR1 and CDR2 (germline): MDHEN, SYDVKM. CDR3 length: 17 amino acids. Here the CDR3 reads CASKPTTLAGGLNEQFF. Here the CDR3 DNA reads TGTGCCAGCAAACCAACGACCCTAGCGGGGGGGCTCAATGAGCAGTTCTTC.

This clone has a single count. The chain links TRBV28 to TRBJ1-5; perhaps TRBD1 as D (6 bases). Germline assignment: CDR1 MDHEN and CDR2 SYDVKM. The length of the CDR3 is 12 residues. The V gene lost 2 bases and the J gene lost 8 bases, with 7 bases spanning the gap. CDR3 nucleotides: TGTGCCAGCAGTTTAGCAGGGGAGCCCCAGCATTTT. This translates into CASSLAGEPQHF. Full variable domain (remainder filled in from reference TRBV28 and TRBJ1-5): DVKVTQSSRYLVKRTGEKVFLECVQDMDHENMFWYRQDPGLGLRLIYFSYDVKMKEKGDIPEGYSVSREKKERFSLILESASTNQTSMYLCASSLAGEPQHFGDGTRLSIL.

The chain links TRBV3-1 (or the pseudogene TRBV3-2) to TRBJ1-1, with TRBD1 matching over 7 bases. The germline CDR1 and CDR2 sequences are LGHDT and YNNKEL (reference sequence). This CDR3 has 14 amino acids. Unmatched junction bases numbered 6, after V lost 2 bases and J lost 6 bases. The CDR3 sequence is CASSQRQGTSEAFF. CDR3 coding DNA: TGTGCCAGCAGCCAAAGACAGGGTACGTCTGAAGCTTTCTTT.

This chain uses TRBV4-1 with TRBJ2-5; perhaps TRBD2 as D (5 bases). V was trimmed by 2 bases and J by 4 bases, leaving 11 bases between them. This CDR3 has 14 residues. CDR1 and CDR2 (germline): MGHRA, YSYEKL. The CDR3 DNA sequence: TGCGCCAGCAGCCAAAGGGAGCAGCGAGAGACCCAGTACTTC. Its translation is CASSQREQRETQYF.